This T cell receptor (beta chain) was identified in a study of cytotoxic CD8 clonotypes in ibrutinib-treated CLL (dated by TCRdb to 2020 to 2023). Some background on the complete study: In this cohort, approximately 15 patients were treatment-naive and more than 9 were relapsed/refractory, while around 17 had unmutated IGHV. Partial responses were observed in approximately 24 patients and complete responses in 2; after a median follow-up of 68 months, remission was maintained in roughly 15 patients and progression was observed in roughly twelve. Response samples were taken after a median of about a year on treatment, ranging from about 6 to 36 months. On average, each sample had 255,043 productive templates and more than 75,000 productive rearrangements. Of the approximately 86 people in the trial, some 28 had longitudinal samples available. Cryopreserved peripheral blood mononuclear cells were collected at three points: before therapy, at response, and at either sustained remission or disease progression. Every remission and progressive disease sample was obtained while ibrutinib was still being received by the patients.

Each clonotype received, on average, about 10x coverage in deep resolution sequencing performed on a MiSeq, where the target depth lay between 1 in 1 million and 1 in 200,000 T cells. The immunoSEQ hsTCRB Kit was used to generate the TCR beta libraries. On the study's bioinformatics: ImmunoSEQ Data Assistant and ImmunoSEQ Analyzer were used for data analysis, and V, D and J genes were assigned according to IMGT definitions. Clonality was computed as one minus normalized Shannon entropy of productive rearrangement frequencies, ranging from 0 to 1. Only overrepresented clonotypes making up at least 0.05% of the repertoire of each patient were included in the public clonotype analysis. About twelve repertoires from age-matched healthy donors, obtained from immuneACCESS, served as clonality controls. TCRdb provides this immuneACCESS table in a form limited to in-frame rearrangements. Some clones are lacking; in checked studies, under half of them reflect an unresolved V gene, and why the rest are absent is not known. The V and J calls and the clone size are those of that table, but D and trimming were determined from the DNA. The sample contains 65,000 to 90,000 clones, approximately 82% of them found a single time. The ten largest clones capture 38% of the sample.

The study at large found these results: Public clonotypes were rare and either contracted or stayed stable during treatment, and the rise in clonality at ibrutinib response reflected the expansion of private clonotypes. Sustained-remission and progressing patients did not have matched sampling times, and lymph node repertoires were not examined. Baseline clonality exceeded that of age-matched healthy donors and correlated strongly with circulating CD8+ T-cell counts. Clonality increased at ibrutinib response, stayed stable in sustained remission, and fell back toward baseline at progression.

The germline V gene specifies SNHLY as CDR1 and FYNNEI as CDR2. The CDR3 sequence holds 14 residues, the cysteine and phenylalanine included. Only CDR3 DNA is held: 42 bases, read in frame from base 1. With regard to this clone: It lacks a known antigen. One end of the junction does not line up with germline, which may come from a read error.

The time point label here, explained by the study, means: around 2 years on ibrutinib. For TCR beta library preparation, about 2.2 micrograms of genomic DNA were extracted from the cryopreserved PBMCs. High-throughput TCR beta sequencing was performed on longitudinal blood samples from CLL patients receiving ibrutinib monotherapy. The patients took part in an open-label, single-center phase 2 trial of ibrutinib monotherapy. The source of this sequence is a human donor with chronic lymphocytic leukemia. The source was PBMCs, collected after 24 months of ibrutinib treatment. Recombination joined TRBV2 with TRBJ2-7, with no reliable assignment of the D segment. The CDR3 protein sequence reads: CASREGPITLEQYF. The DNA reads TGTGCCAGCAGGGAAGGACCCATAACCCTCGAGCAGTACTTC.